The clone carrying this T cell receptor beta chain was recorded once. TCRdb's copy holds only in-frame clones and misses some; the assay was immunoSEQ multiplex PCR. This sample yields around 400,000 clones, of which approximately 90% are seen a single time; about 2% belongs to the top ten. Trimming cost V 1 base and J 4 bases, with 7 bases left between them. The length of the CDR3 is 13 residues. Germline values: CDR1 SGHTA, CDR2 FQGNSA. This specimen comes from a study of Ad26.COV2.S vaccination and SARS-CoV-2 variants. The treatment was: approximately 18 received Ad26.COV2.S at low or high dose, single or two shots; a few received placebo; per-sample allocation not given. Material that was analyzed had been drawn on day 63 after the first vaccine or placebo injection.

The sequence came from a person between 18 and 59 years old who received the Ad26.COV2.S COVID-19 vaccine or a placebo. J is TRBJ2-5 and V is TRBV7-2, with D hard to call. Sequenced here: peripheral blood, sampled in a trial of Ad26.COV2.S vaccine versus placebo. The CDR3 protein is CASSLGHGETQYF. As DNA, the CDR3 is TGTGCCAGCAGCTTAGGACATGGAGAGACCCAGTACTTC.